This T cell receptor beta chain was recovered during a study of post-analysis software for immune sequencing data. Per the germline V gene, CDR1 is DFQATT and CDR2 is SNEGSKA (reference sequence). This CDR3 is 12 amino acids long. cDNA libraries for TCR beta contained unique molecular identifiers. There were roughly 0.95 to 11 million T cells, and 450,000 to 550,000 cDNA molecules came from them. Each CDR3 protein is one row after TCRdb ran MiXCR on the PCR reads. The sample shows roughly 540,000 distinct CDR3 sequences, roughly 34% of them seen only once. Regarding the study as a whole: TRBV5-6, TRBV5-1 and TRBV20-1 belonged to a set of roughly 5 TRBV segments that were more frequent in patients than controls. With F measure, samples from one preparation batch clustered together strongly. Among multiple sclerosis patients, normalized Chao1 diversity was significantly below that of controls.

This clonotype was seen just once. Its antigen remains unidentified. At one boundary the junction diverges from the germline segment, which might be a read error. The sample taken for sequencing was blood. This rearrangement joins TRBV20-1 to TRBJ1-1, with D possibly matching TRBD1 (5 bases). The clonotype comes from a girl aged 2-17 years with multiple sclerosis. The CDR3 DNA is TGCAGGGCTAGGTTCGGCAGGGAGGAAGCTTTCTTT. Protein product: CRARFGREEAFF.